This passage covers 15 T cell receptor beta chains from one sample sequenced in a study of T cells in localized non-small cell lung cancer. The protocol was immunoSEQ multiplex PCR, while the TCRdb copy is restricted to in-frame clones and leaves out a portion. The sample consists of around 50,000 clones, 86% of them appearing once. The starting material was PBMCs, obtained before any cancer treatment. The receptors shown here come from a man aged 40 to 69 with stage II lung adenocarcinoma.

This chain links TRBV14 with TRBJ1-1, with unresolved D. CDR3 length: 13 residues. Germline V CDR1 and CDR2: SGHDN, FVKESK. The V end was cut by 5 bases, the J end by 0 bases, with 7 bases between. The CDR3: CASSTQVNTEAFF. The CDR3 DNA follows: TGTGCCAGCAGCACTCAGGTGAACACTGAAGCTTTCTTT.

The chain employs TRBV7-2 and TRBJ2-1; a possible D gene is TRBD1 (6 bases). With 5 bases removed from V and 6 bases from J, the gap between germline ends came to 17 bases. Germline values: CDR1 SGHTA, CDR2 FQGNSA. There are 15 residues in the CDR3. This chain's CDR3 is CASSIWVGGFNEQFF. CDR3 nucleotide sequence: TGTGCCAGCAGCATTTGGGTAGGGGGATTCAATGAGCAGTTCTTC.

V and J are TRBV29-1 and TRBJ2-1, with D perhaps matching TRBD1 (6 bases). The CDR3 is 11 amino acids. Germline V gene lookup returns CDR1 SQVTM and CDR2 ANQGSEA. Trimming pared 5 bases from V and 13 bases from J, leaving 15 bases between. The CDR3 spells CSVLTGSGQFF. CDR3 sequence (DNA): TGCAGCGTTCTTACAGGGAGTGGACAGTTCTTC.

The chain uses TRBV6-5 and TRBJ1-2; D is undetermined. Germline CDR1 reads MNHEY; CDR2 reads SVGAGI. V lost 6 bases and J lost 8, with 10 bases in between. There are 11 residues in the CDR3. The CDR3 sequence is CASSAGIGYTF. CDR3 DNA sequence: TGTGCCAGCAGCGCGGGGATCGGCTACACCTTC.

This chain joins TRBV6-1 and TRBJ1-1; tentative D call: TRBD1 (5 bases). CDR3 size: 14 residues. Germline-derived CDR1 and CDR2 are MNHNS and SASEGT. V was shortened by 7 bases and J by 3 bases, with 15 bases between the two germline ends. CDR3 in DNA: TGTGCCAGCACACGCGGGACCGCCGACACTGAAGCTTTCTTT. This encodes CASTRGTADTEAFF.

The chain couples TRBV30 to TRBJ2-2; D is ambiguous. This CDR3 is built from 11 residues. Germline V gives CDR1 GTSNPN, CDR2 SVGIG (reference sequence). Trimming removed 2 bases from V and 6 bases from J, with 4 bases in between. CDR3 DNA sequence: TGTGCCTGGAGTTTGCCCGGGGAGCTGTTTTTT. This gives the protein CAWSLPGELFF.

The chain employs TRBV5-8 and TRBJ2-7; no clear D. V shed 0 bases and J shed 0 bases, with 10 bases lying between them. The CDR3 is 15 amino acids. CDR1 and CDR2 from the germline V gene are SGHTS and YDEGEE. The CDR3 spells CASSLADLSSYEQYF. The CDR3 region has the DNA TGTGCCAGCAGCTTGGCGGACCTAAGCTCCTACGAGCAGTACTTC.

The chain combines TRBV18 with TRBJ2-1, with D possibly TRBD2 on 6 matching bases. V was trimmed by 2 bases and J by 4 bases, leaving 12 bases between them. Germline values: CDR1 KGHSH, CDR2 LQKENI. CDR3 length: 15 amino acids. CDR3 in DNA: TGTGCCAGCTCACCAAGGGACTCAGGGTACAATGAGCAGTTCTTC. This translates into CASSPRDSGYNEQFF. The complete variable domain, with remaining parts taken from reference TRBV18 and TRBJ2-1, reads NAGVMQNPRHLVRRRGQEARLRCSPMKGHSHVYWYRQLPEEGLKFMVYLQKENIIDESGMPKERFSAEFPKEGPSILRIQQVVRGDSAAYFCASSPRDSGYNEQFFGPGTRLTVL.

Here the CDR3 DNA reads TGTGCCAGCAGTTCGGGACAGGAGGCTTCACCCCTCCACTTT. Amino acid sequence: CASSSGQEASPLHF. V usage is TRBV6-1 and J usage is TRBJ1-6; TRBD1 matches at 8 bases. The CDR3 covers 14 residues. V trimming: 5 bases; J trimming: 9 bases; junction bases outside the gene matches: 6. Germline CDR1 is MNHNS and CDR2 is SASEGT.

The chain combines TRBV6-5 with TRBJ2-5; D is unresolved. V was shortened by 7 bases and J by 1 base, with 10 bases between the two germline ends. Germline CDR1 MNHEY, CDR2 SVGAGI. The CDR3 runs 13 residues. The CDR3 DNA reads TGTGCCAGCACTCCGGCAGTCCAAGAGACCCAGTACTTC. Residues: CASTPAVQETQYF.

CDR3 sequence reads: CASSEYGRGTAFF. The CDR3 region has the DNA TGTGCCAGCAGTGAATATGGCAGGGGTACAGCTTTCTTT. The rearrangement joins TRBV25-1 to TRBJ1-1; possible D gene TRBD1, 6 bases. The CDR3 length is 13 residues. Trimming removed 0 bases at V and 10 bases at J, with 12 bases between. The V gene's germline CDR1 is MGHDK and CDR2 SYGVNS.

The chain employs TRBV6-1 and TRBJ1-2; D may be TRBD1 (5 bases). Germline values: CDR1 MNHNS, CDR2 SASEGT. There are 17 residues in the CDR3. Trimming shortened V by 4 bases and J by 5 bases, and 23 bases separated the two germline ends. The CDR3 reads CASSAGDGLSELYGYTF. The DNA of the CDR3 is TGTGCCAGCAGTGCCGGGGACGGACTATCTGAACTTTATGGCTACACCTTC.

The chain is built from TRBV4-1 and TRBJ2-7; tentative D call: TRBD2 (6 bases). Germline values: CDR1 MGHRA, CDR2 YSYEKL. The CDR3 has 15 amino acids. V was shortened by 1 base and J by 5 bases, with 15 bases between the two germline ends. The CDR3 DNA reads TGCGCCAGCAGCCAAGTCTTCGGGAGCCCCAACGAGCAGTACTTC. Amino acid sequence: CASSQVFGSPNEQYF.

The V and J genes are TRBV6-1 and TRBJ1-4; D is uncertain. There are 12 residues in the CDR3. Per germline, CDR1 MNHNS and CDR2 SASEGT. V was trimmed by 6 bases and J by 8 bases, leaving 10 bases between them. CDR3 sequence (DNA): TGTGCCAGCAGGCGTGTAGGCGAAAAACTGTTTTTT. This codes for CASRRVGEKLFF.

This clone showed up just once. This sequence joins TRBV7-8 and TRBJ1-6, with TRBD1 matching over 7 bases. This CDR3 spans 16 amino acids. Looked up from germline, CDR1 is SGHVS and CDR2 is FQNEAQ. Germline trimming cut 4 bases from V and 7 bases from J; bases unmatched to any gene: 10. The CDR3 spells CASSSDRVGRNSPLHF. In DNA, the CDR3 is TGTGCCAGCAGCTCAGACAGGGTTGGTAGAAATTCACCCCTCCACTTT.